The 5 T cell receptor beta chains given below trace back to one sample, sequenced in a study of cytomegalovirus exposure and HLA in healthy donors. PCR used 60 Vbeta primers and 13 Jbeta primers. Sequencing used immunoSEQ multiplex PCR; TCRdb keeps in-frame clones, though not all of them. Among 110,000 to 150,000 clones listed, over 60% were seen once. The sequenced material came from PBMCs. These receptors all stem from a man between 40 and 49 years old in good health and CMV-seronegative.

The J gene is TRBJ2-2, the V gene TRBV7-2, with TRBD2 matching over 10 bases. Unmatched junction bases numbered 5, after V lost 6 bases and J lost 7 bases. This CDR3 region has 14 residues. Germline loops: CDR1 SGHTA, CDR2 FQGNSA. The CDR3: CASSSGRTNGELFF. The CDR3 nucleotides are TGTGCCAGCAGTAGCGGGAGGACGAACGGGGAGCTGTTTTTT.

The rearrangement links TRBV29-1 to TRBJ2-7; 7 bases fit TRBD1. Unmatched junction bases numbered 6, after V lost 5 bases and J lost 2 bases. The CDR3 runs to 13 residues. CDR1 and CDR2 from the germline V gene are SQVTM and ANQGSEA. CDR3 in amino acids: CSVRRGPTYEQYF. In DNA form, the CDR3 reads TGCAGCGTTCGAAGGGGGCCCACCTACGAGCAGTACTTC.

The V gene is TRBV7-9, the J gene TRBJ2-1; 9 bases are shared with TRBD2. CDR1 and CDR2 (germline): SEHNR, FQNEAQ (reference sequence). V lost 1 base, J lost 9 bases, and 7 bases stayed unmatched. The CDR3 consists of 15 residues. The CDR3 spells CASSLGAGGVSEQFF. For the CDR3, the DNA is TGTGCCAGCAGCTTAGGAGCGGGAGGCGTCAGTGAGCAGTTCTTC.

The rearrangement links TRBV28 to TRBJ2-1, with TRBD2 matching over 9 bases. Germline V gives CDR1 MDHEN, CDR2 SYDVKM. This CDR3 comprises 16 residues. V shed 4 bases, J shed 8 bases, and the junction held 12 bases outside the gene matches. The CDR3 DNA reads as TGTGCCAGCAGTTCCTATCATAGCGGGAGACGTGATGAGCAGTTCTTC. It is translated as CASSSYHSGRRDEQFF.

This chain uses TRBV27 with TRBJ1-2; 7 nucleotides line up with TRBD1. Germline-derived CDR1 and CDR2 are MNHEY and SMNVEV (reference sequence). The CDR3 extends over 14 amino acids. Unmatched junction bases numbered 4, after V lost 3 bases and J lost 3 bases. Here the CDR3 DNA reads TGTGCCAGCAGTTTCAACGACAGGGACTATGGCTACACCTTC. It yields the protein CASSFNDRDYGYTF.